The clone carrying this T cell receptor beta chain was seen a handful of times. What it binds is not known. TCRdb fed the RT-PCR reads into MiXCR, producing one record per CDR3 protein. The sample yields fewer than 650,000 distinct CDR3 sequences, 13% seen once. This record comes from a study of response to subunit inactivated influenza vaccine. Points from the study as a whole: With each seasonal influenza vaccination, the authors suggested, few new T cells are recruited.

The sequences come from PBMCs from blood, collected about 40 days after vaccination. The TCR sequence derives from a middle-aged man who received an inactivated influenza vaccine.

In nucleotides, the CDR3 is TGTGCCAGCAGCTTAGCGTACAGGGGATACGACACCATATATTTT. Its translation: CASSLAYRGYDTIYF. The chain carries TRBV7-2 and TRBJ1-3; TRBD1 matches 7 bases. V trimming: 0 bases; J trimming: 8 bases; junction bases outside the gene matches: 7. Per germline, CDR1 SGHTA and CDR2 FQGNSA. CDR3 size: 15 residues.